This T cell receptor beta chain was identified in a study of early T cells in non-severe SARS-CoV-2 infection. As for the study in general: Chains were unpaired, as sequencing was done on bulk RNA from unsorted whole blood.

Individual cDNA molecules received unique molecular identifiers during library preparation. TCRdb redid the calling of the 5' RACE reads with MiXCR, one entry per CDR3 protein. This table has some 73,000 distinct CDR3 sequences, 9.5% to 15% appearing once. CDR1 and CDR2 from the germline V gene are KGHSH and LQKENI. Trimming pared 2 bases from V and 5 bases from J, leaving 13 bases between. This CDR3 comprises 14 residues. Regarding the study as a whole: Lookups in VDJdb leaned toward anti-spike CD8 responses and missed private and CD4 specificities.

This clonotype was counted between two and nine times. Its specificity is not known. Input material: whole blood. The V gene is TRBV18, the J gene TRBJ2-7; D call uncertain. The source is an adult who was a healthcare worker with PCR-confirmed SARS-CoV-2 infection or an uninfected control (not recorded which). CDR3 nucleotide sequence: TGTGCCAGCTCACCAGGTAGCAATCGCGACGAGCAGTACTTC. Translating it yields CASSPGSNRDEQYF.